The 22 T cell receptor beta chains reported below all come from one sample, sequenced in a study of blood T cells in healthy people across ages. A sample-barcoded 5' primer and a J-beta primer mix were used in a second PCR of roughly 7 to 12 cycles. MiXCR, applied by TCRdb to the 5' RACE reads, yields one record per CDR3 protein. The sample lists hundreds of thousands of distinct CDR3 sequences, about 20% occurring once. Sequencing input: blood. These receptors came from a man aged 70 or older in good health.

V usage is TRBV11-2 and J usage is TRBJ2-3, with 7 bases matching TRBD2. The CDR3 consists of 15 residues. CDR1 is SGHAT and CDR2 is FQNNGV in the germline V gene. The ends lost 5 bases at V and 2 bases at J; junction bases unmatched: 7. CDR3 loop: CASSIAGFITDTQYF. Written as DNA, the CDR3 is TGTGCCAGCAGCATAGCGGGTTTCATCACAGATACGCAGTATTTT. Full variable domain (rest looked up from reference TRBV11-2 and TRBJ2-3): EAGVAQSPRYKIIEKRQSVAFWCNPISGHATLYWYQQILGQGPKLLIQFQNNGVVDDSQLPKDRFSAERLKGVDSTLKIQPAKLEDSAVYLCASSIAGFITDTQYFGPGTRLTVL.

The J gene is TRBJ2-3, the V gene TRBV6-1, with D possibly TRBD2 on 5 matching bases. CDR3 length: 15 residues. Trimming pared 6 bases from V and 4 bases from J, leaving 17 bases between. The V gene's germline CDR1 is MNHNS and CDR2 SASEGT. CDR3 amino acids: CASSASTRVSDTQYF. The DNA of the CDR3 is TGTGCCAGCAGCGCGTCCACTAGGGTGTCAGATACGCAGTATTTT.

The chain recombines TRBV9 with TRBJ1-3; D unresolved. Germline assignment: CDR1 SGDLS and CDR2 YYNGEE. The CDR3 covers 18 residues. Trimming removed 1 base at V and 0 bases at J, with 17 bases between. CDR3 DNA sequence: TGTGCCAGCAGCGTAAGACCCCCGACTCAATACTCTGGAAACACCATATATTTT. Residues: CASSVRPPTQYSGNTIYF. The complete variable domain, with remaining parts taken from reference TRBV9 and TRBJ1-3, reads DSGVTQTPKHLITATGQRVTLRCSPRSGDLSVYWYQQSLDQGLQFLIQYYNGEERAKGNILERFSAQQFPDLHSELNLSSLELGDSALYFCASSVRPPTQYSGNTIYFGEGSWLTVV.

The chain employs TRBV3-1 and TRBJ1-4, with 8 bases that match TRBD1. The CDR3 runs to 14 residues. The V and J ends lost 5 bases and 5 bases, in that order; junction bases with no gene match: 4. Germline lookup yields CDR1 LGHDT and CDR2 YNNKEL (reference sequence). The CDR3 sequence is CASSSRGPNEKLFF. The CDR3 nucleotides are TGTGCCAGCAGCAGCAGGGGGCCAAATGAAAAACTGTTTTTT.

The chain links TRBV19 to TRBJ2-3; D gene unclear. Trimming left V 10 bases short and J 0 bases short, with 17 bases between. The CDR3 is 15 amino acids. Germline V CDR1 and CDR2: LNHDA, SQIVND (reference sequence). The CDR3 loop reads CATTLGRRSTDTQYF. The CDR3 DNA reads TGTGCCACCACATTGGGTCGCAGAAGCACAGATACGCAGTATTTT.

This clonotype was seen only a few times. The gene calls are TRBV21-1 and TRBJ2-1; TRBD2 reflects the table's D call only, with no check against the DNA. With the DNA end fitting TRBJ2-5 better, the J assignment may be wrong. TRBV21-1 is listed as a pseudogene. The CDR3 contains 16 residues. The CDR3 is CASSPSSSGRLQTQYF. The CDR3 bases are TGTGCCAGCAGCCCAAGTTCTAGCGGGAGACTTCAGACCCAGTACTTC.

This chain links TRBV12-3 or TRBV12-4 with TRBJ1-1; D is unresolved. The CDR3 contains 11 residues. With 4 bases removed from V and 10 bases from J, the gap between germline ends came to 10 bases. CDR3 sequence: CASSYGVGAFF. DNA of the CDR3: TGTGCCAGCAGTTATGGGGTGGGAGCTTTCTTT.

The rearrangement joins TRBV13 to TRBJ2-7, with D maybe TRBD1 (5 bases). The germline V gene encodes CDR1 PRHDT and CDR2 FYEKMQ (reference sequence). The V and J ends lost 5 bases and 0 bases respectively, with 8 bases between them. CDR3 size: 13 residues. The CDR3 sequence is CASSPRDSYEQYF. CDR3 coding DNA: TGTGCCAGCAGCCCCAGGGACTCCTACGAGCAGTACTTC. Full variable domain (rest looked up from reference TRBV13 and TRBJ2-7): AAGVIQSPRHLIKEKRETATLKCYPIPRHDTVYWYQQGPGQDPQFLISFYEKMQSDKGSIPDRFSAQQFSDYHSELNMSSLELGDSALYFCASSPRDSYEQYFGPGTRLTVT.

The chain joins TRBV20-1 to TRBJ1-3; D remains unclear. This CDR3 region has 13 residues. Trimming took 4 bases from V and 1 from J, leaving 8 bases between them. Germline V CDR1 and CDR2: DFQATT, SNEGSKA (reference sequence). The CDR3 region has the DNA TGCAGTGCTACCTACAGTTCTGGAAACACCATATATTTT. Translated: CSATYSSGNTIYF.

The J gene is TRBJ2-7, the V gene TRBV6-6; a weak D match, TRBD2 (6 bases). The CDR3 extends over 14 amino acids. CDR1 and CDR2 from the germline V gene are MNHNY and SVGAGI (reference sequence). Trimming removed 2 bases at V and 2 bases at J, with 10 bases between. The CDR3 sequence is CASSYRDSTYEQYF. The CDR3, as DNA: TGTGCCAGCAGTTACCGGGACTCTACCTACGAGCAGTACTTC.

This clonotype was picked up a small number of times. The rearrangement joins TRBV20-1 to TRBJ1-3, with a tentative D call TRBD1 (6 bases). Trimming pared 5 bases from V and 0 bases from J, leaving 11 bases between. The CDR3 runs 14 residues. CDR1 DFQATT and CDR2 SNEGSKA come from the germline V gene (reference sequence). The CDR3 loop reads CSAENRDSGNTIYF. In nucleotides, the CDR3 is TGCAGTGCTGAGAACAGGGACTCTGGAAACACCATATATTTT.

This clonotype was counted at least ten times. The DNA of the CDR3 is TGTGCCAGCAGCCGACGGGGGGCCGATAATGAAAAACTGTTTTTT. Amino acids: CASSRRGADNEKLFF. The J gene is TRBJ1-4, the V gene TRBV3-1, with TRBD1 as a possible D gene (6 bases). The V end was cut by 4 bases, the J end by 4 bases, with 13 bases between. CDR1 and CDR2 from the germline V gene are LGHDT and YNNKEL (reference sequence). This CDR3 contains 15 residues.

This clonotype was picked up one time. The V gene is TRBV29-1, the J gene TRBJ1-1, with D perhaps matching TRBD1 (5 bases). Trimming removed 7 bases from V and 1 base from J, with 10 bases in between. The CDR3 extends over 12 amino acids. Germline CDR1 SQVTM, CDR2 ANQGSEA. The CDR3 coding sequence is TGCAGCGCAGGGTTTGGGAACACTGAAGCTTTCTTT. Amino acids: CSAGFGNTEAFF.

This clonotype was observed a few times. This sequence joins TRBV28 and TRBJ2-3, with a possible D match to TRBD2 (5 bases). Between the trimmed V and J ends, which lost 5 bases and 6 bases, there was a span of 12 bases. This CDR3 spans 13 amino acids. Germline loops: CDR1 MDHEN, CDR2 SYDVKM. This chain's CDR3 is CASSLLTGDTQYF. The CDR3 DNA is TGTGCCAGCAGTCTCCTAACGGGGGATACGCAGTATTTT.

This clonotype was detected only a few times. A junction end diverges from the germline sequence, so it may reflect a read error. V is TRBV12-3 or TRBV12-4 and J is TRBJ1-6, with D possibly being TRBD1 (5 bases). There are 16 residues in the CDR3. CDR3 bases: TGTGCCGGCAGCCCTAAAGGGACCCGTCAGCGATCACCCCTCCACTTT. It translates to CAGSPKGTRQRSPLHF.

The chain links TRBV29-1 to TRBJ2-5; 10 bases are shared with TRBD1. Looked up from germline, CDR1 is SQVTM and CDR2 is ANQGSEA. The CDR3 spans 14 residues. V gave up 7 bases and J gave up 5 bases; unmatched junction bases: 10. DNA of the CDR3: TGCAGCGCTCGGGTTCCGGGACAGGGGGAGACCCAGTACTTC. Its protein product is CSARVPGQGETQYF.

This clonotype was observed many times. The CDR3 loop is CASSLDRRAKNIQYF. The DNA of the CDR3 is TGTGCCAGCTCACTAGACAGGAGAGCCAAAAACATTCAGTACTTC. The chain employs TRBV18 and TRBJ2-4, with D possibly being TRBD1 (6 bases). Germline V gene data show CDR1 as KGHSH and CDR2 as LQKENI. The CDR3 length is 15 residues. Trimming shortened V by 4 bases and J by 0 bases, and 10 bases separated the two germline ends.

The chain links TRBV29-1 to TRBJ2-1; a possible D gene is TRBD2 (6 bases). The V gene lost 6 bases and the J gene lost 2 bases, with 11 bases spanning the gap. The CDR3 sequence is 13 residues long. Germline V gene data show CDR1 as SQVTM and CDR2 as ANQGSEA. CDR3 in amino acids: CSVTWGAYNEQFF. For the CDR3, the DNA is TGCAGCGTCACCTGGGGGGCCTACAATGAGCAGTTCTTC.

This clonotype showed up many times. This sequence joins TRBV5-1 and TRBJ1-2; TRBD1 aligns across 8 bases. The CDR3 has 15 amino acids. Per germline, CDR1 SGHRS and CDR2 YFSETQ. The V gene end was trimmed by 4 bases and the J gene end by 2 bases; junction bases not matched to a gene: 7. Written as DNA, the CDR3 is TGCGCCAGCAGCGCTGGGACAGGAGCGAACTATGGCTACACCTTC. Amino acids: CASSAGTGANYGYTF.

The rearrangement uses TRBV5-1 and TRBJ1-2; a weak D match, TRBD1 (5 bases). The CDR3 extends over 14 amino acids. V lost 3 bases to trimming and J lost 6 bases, with 15 bases between them. Germline assignment: CDR1 SGHRS and CDR2 YFSETQ. The CDR3 loop reads CASSSSLLGDGYTF. The CDR3 DNA reads TGCGCCAGCAGCTCAAGCCTGCTGGGGGATGGCTACACCTTC. Full variable domain (remainder filled in from reference TRBV5-1 and TRBJ1-2): KAGVTQTPRYLIKTRGQQVTLSCSPISGHRSVSWYQQTPGQGLQFLFEYFSETQRNKGNFPGRFSGRQFSNSRSEMNVSTLELGDSALYLCASSSSLLGDGYTFGSGTRLTVV.

The table lists this clonotype with a few counts. The chain joins TRBV3-1 to TRBJ2-7; the D gene is possibly TRBD2 (6 bases). Trimming shortened V by 1 base and J by 2 bases, and 12 bases separated the two germline ends. This CDR3 spans 15 amino acids. CDR1 LGHDT and CDR2 YNNKEL come from the germline V gene (reference sequence). The CDR3 nucleotides read TGTGCCAGCAGCCAAGTAAGAAGCGGGCCCTACGAGCAGTACTTC. Residues: CASSQVRSGPYEQYF.

This clonotype was counted a few times. The chain couples TRBV7-8 to TRBJ2-7; no reliable D call. Germline CDR1 SGHVS, CDR2 FQNEAQ. CDR3 length: 12 residues. Deletions cut 1 base from V and 7 bases from J, with 8 bases between. Here the CDR3 DNA reads TGTGCCAGCAGCTTAGGCCCGCGAGAGCAGTACGTC. Encoded protein: CASSLGPREQYV.